This T cell receptor (beta chain) is from a study of OX40 agonist ivuxolimab in advanced cancers. Study at large: Of the participants, approximately 36% had some prior anti-PD-1, anti-PD-L1 or anti-CTLA-4 therapy, which was allowed. Partial responses occurred in Three dose-escalation patients, one with hepatocellular carcinoma and two with cutaneous melanoma. Regarding the study as a whole: The study found that CD8+ T cells averaged more expanded clones than CD4+.

Some clones are missing from TCRdb's copy, which holds only in-frame ones; the method was immunoSEQ multiplex PCR. The sample contains about 83,000 clones, around 93% of which appear only once. With respect to this clone: Its antigen is as yet unknown.

Individuals having autoimmune disease history or systemic immunosuppression were not enrolled. The junction had 7 bases not matched to a gene; V was cut back by 5 bases and J by 6 bases. This CDR3 is 13 amino acids long. CDR1 is SGHRS and CDR2 is YFSETQ in the germline V gene. The input for sequencing was CD4+ or CD8+ T cells sorted from blood, taken in a trial of the OX40 agonist ivuxolimab. The TCR originated in an adult with an advanced solid tumor such as melanoma, head and neck, liver or kidney cancer. The chain recombines TRBV5-1 with TRBJ1-2; TRBD1 matches at 7 bases. The chain's CDR3 is CASRFDREDGYTF. The CDR3 DNA sequence: TGCGCCAGCAGATTCGACAGGGAAGATGGCTACACCTTC.